These 9 T cell receptor beta chains were sequenced from one sample in a study of T cells in Graves' hyperthyroidism and ophthalmopathy (dated 2019 in TCRdb). Libraries were constructed by multiplex PCR. TCRdb lists the instrument as Illumina HiSeq 2000. The TCR beta CDR3 regions were amplified from RNA transcripts. The first round of RT-PCR for the TCR CDR3 was performed with the HTBI primer set and the Qiagen OneStep RT-PCR kit. TCRdb reanalyzed the raw reads on its own, using fastp at Q25 for trimming and MiXCR for clone calling, and kept in-frame beta chains. Identical CDR3 protein sequences are pooled into one entry, listed with their most common genes and DNA. For this sample there are roughly 93,000 distinct CDR3 sequences; around 50% appear just once. The top ten clonotypes cover around 29% of the sample. The material sequenced was blood. These receptors were obtained from a middle-aged woman with Graves' hyperthyroidism.

This chain links TRBV20-1 with TRBJ2-5, with 8 positions matching TRBD2. CDR3 length equals 14 residues. After removal of 2 bases from V and 2 bases from J, the junction contained 4 bases not matched to a gene. Germline CDR1 is DFQATT and CDR2 is SNEGSKA (reference sequence). The CDR3 bases are TGCAGTGCTAGAAAGGCGGGAGGACAAGAGACCCAGTACTTC. Amino acids: CSARKAGGQETQYF.

V usage is TRBV2 and J usage is TRBJ2-7, with 8 bases identical to TRBD1. With V trimmed by 8 bases and J by 3 bases, 9 bases remained unmatched. Germline V lookup: CDR1 SNHLY, CDR2 FYNNEI. CDR3 size: 14 residues. CDR3 sequence reads: CASGTAGGRYEQYF. In DNA, the CDR3 is TGTGCCAGCGGTACGGCAGGGGGCCGCTACGAGCAGTACTTC.

The chain recombines TRBV7-2 with TRBJ2-2, with 9 bases aligning to TRBD1. Looked up from germline, CDR1 is SGHTA and CDR2 is FQGNSA. The CDR3 totals 17 residues. V was pared by 8 bases and J by 5 bases, with 15 bases of the junction left unmatched. Here the CDR3 reads CASSPPWGQGGTGELFF. CDR3 in DNA: TGTGCCAGCTCACCGCCGTGGGGACAGGGCGGAACCGGGGAGCTGTTTTTT.

At least ten counts were recorded for this clonotype. This chain joins TRBV29-1 and TRBJ2-7, with a possible D match to TRBD2 (5 bases). The CDR3 sequence is 11 residues long. The germline CDR1 and CDR2 sequences are SQVTM and ANQGSEA. In nucleotides, the CDR3 is TGCCCCTCGGACTTCTCCTACGAGCAGTACTTC. Translating it yields CPSDFSYEQYF.

At least ten counts were recorded for this clonotype. The chain is built from TRBV9 and TRBJ1-1; D is ambiguous. Germline V gene data show CDR1 as SGDLS and CDR2 as YYNGEE. This CDR3 spans 14 amino acids. Between the trimmed V and J ends, which lost 1 base and 1 base, there was a span of 8 bases. The CDR3 DNA follows: TGTGCCAGCAGCGTATCTCCGGAGAACACTGAAGCTTTCTTT. The encoded protein is CASSVSPENTEAFF.

The V call is TRBV13, the J call TRBJ1-5; the D is unclear. CDR1 is PRHDT and CDR2 is FYEKMQ in the germline V gene (reference sequence). The V gene lost 5 bases and the J gene lost 14 bases, with 28 bases spanning the gap. This CDR3 spans 16 amino acids. CDR3 loop: CASSPVVQREVAYEHF. In DNA, the CDR3 is TGTGCCAGCAGCCCTGTGGTCCAGCGGGAGGTCGCCTACGAGCATTTT.

The chain combines TRBV11-2 with TRBJ1-4; D is possibly TRBD1 (6 bases). The CDR3 contains 16 residues. V lost 5 bases, J lost 4 bases, and 17 bases lay in between. The germline gives CDR1 SGHAT, CDR2 FQNNGV. The CDR3 loop is CASSQDLGGINEKLFF. CDR3 in DNA: TGTGCCAGCAGCCAAGATCTAGGGGGAATTAATGAAAAACTGTTTTTT.

In regard to this clonotype: Since no conserved phenylalanine or tryptophan closes the CDR3, a read error is the likely cause. V usage is TRBV2 and J usage is TRBJ2-7; either TRBD1 or TRBD2 may supply D (5 bases each). V shed 7 bases and J shed 9 bases, with 19 bases lying between them. There are 13 residues in the CDR3. Germline V gene data show CDR1 as SNHLY and CDR2 as FYNNEI. CDR3 sequence: CASNGAAFHGQYL. CDR3 in DNA: TGTGCCAGCAACGGGGCGGCATTCCACGGGCAGTACCTC.

This clonotype is a singleton in its sample. The genes are TRBV7-2 and TRBJ2-7, with 14 bases fitting TRBD2. The CDR3 has 16 residues. The germline CDR1 and CDR2 sequences are SGHTA and FQGNSA. V was pared by 5 bases and J by 4 bases, with 7 bases of the junction left unmatched. This CDR3 reads CASSRWTSGRKYEQYF. Here the CDR3 DNA reads TGTGCCAGCAGCCGCTGGACTAGCGGGAGGAAATACGAGCAGTACTTC.